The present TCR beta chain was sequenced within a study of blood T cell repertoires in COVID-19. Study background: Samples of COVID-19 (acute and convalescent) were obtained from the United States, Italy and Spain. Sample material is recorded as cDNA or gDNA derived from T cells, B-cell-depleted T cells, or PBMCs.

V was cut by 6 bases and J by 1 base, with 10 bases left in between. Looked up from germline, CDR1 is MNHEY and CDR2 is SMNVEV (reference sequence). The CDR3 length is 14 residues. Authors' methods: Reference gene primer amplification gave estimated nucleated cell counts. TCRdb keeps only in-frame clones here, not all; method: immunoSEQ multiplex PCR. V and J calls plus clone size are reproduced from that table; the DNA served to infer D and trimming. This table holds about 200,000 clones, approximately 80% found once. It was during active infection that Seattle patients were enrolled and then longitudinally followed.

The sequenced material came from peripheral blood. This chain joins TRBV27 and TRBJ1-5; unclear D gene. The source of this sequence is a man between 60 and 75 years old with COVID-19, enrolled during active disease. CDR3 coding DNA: TGTGCCAGCAGCTTCTCCGGGAGCAATCAGCCCCAGCATTTT. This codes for CASSFSGSNQPQHF.